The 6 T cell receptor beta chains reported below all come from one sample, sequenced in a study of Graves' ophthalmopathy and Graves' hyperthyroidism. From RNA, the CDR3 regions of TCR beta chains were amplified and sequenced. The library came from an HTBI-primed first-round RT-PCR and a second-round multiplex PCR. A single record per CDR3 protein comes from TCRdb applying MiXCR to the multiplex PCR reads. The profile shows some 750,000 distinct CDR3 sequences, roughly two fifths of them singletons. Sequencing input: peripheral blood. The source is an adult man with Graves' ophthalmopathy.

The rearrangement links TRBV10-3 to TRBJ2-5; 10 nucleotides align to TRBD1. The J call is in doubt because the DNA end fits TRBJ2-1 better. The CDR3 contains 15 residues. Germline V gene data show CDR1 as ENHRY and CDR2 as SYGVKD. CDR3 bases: TGTGCCATCAGCGACTCGGGACAGGGGATCGATGAGCAGTTCTTC. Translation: CAISDSGQGIDEQFF.

The CDR3 loop is CASSDRGPNYGYTF. The CDR3 coding sequence is TGTGCCAGCAGTGACAGGGGCCCTAACTATGGCTACACCTTC. This chain uses TRBV2 with TRBJ1-2; TRBD1 is a possible D gene (6 bases). CDR3 length: 14 residues. Germline lookup yields CDR1 SNHLY and CDR2 FYNNEI. Trimming pared 3 bases from V and 0 bases from J, leaving 8 bases between.

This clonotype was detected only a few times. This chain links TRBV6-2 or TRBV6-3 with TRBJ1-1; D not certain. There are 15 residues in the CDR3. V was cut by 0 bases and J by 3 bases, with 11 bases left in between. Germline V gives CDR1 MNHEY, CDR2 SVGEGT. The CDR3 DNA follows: TGTGCCAGCAGTTACTCGTTAACATTTGACACTGAAGCTTTCTTT. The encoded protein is CASSYSLTFDTEAFF.

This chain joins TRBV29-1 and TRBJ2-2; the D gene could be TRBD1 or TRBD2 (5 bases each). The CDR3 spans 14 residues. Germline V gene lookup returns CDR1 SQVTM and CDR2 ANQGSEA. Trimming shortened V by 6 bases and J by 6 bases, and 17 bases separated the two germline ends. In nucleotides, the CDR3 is TGCAGCGTCGTGTTTTTGAGGGGTCCCGGGGAGCTGTTTTTT. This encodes CSVVFLRGPGELFF.

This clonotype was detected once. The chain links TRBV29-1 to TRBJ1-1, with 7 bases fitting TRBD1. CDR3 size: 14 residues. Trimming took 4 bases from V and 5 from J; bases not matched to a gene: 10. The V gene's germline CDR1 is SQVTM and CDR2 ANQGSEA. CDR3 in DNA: TGCAGCGTTGGCGGACAGGCCCCGGGTACTGAAGCTTTCTTT. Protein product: CSVGGQAPGTEAFF.

The DNA for the CDR3 is TGTGCCAGCAGTGACCCGCCTACCGGGACGAACCTCTGGGGTGGCTACACCTTC. Translation: CASSDPPTGTNLWGGYTF. V usage is TRBV2 and J usage is TRBJ1-2; tentative D call: TRBD1 (5 bases). The CDR3 has 18 amino acids. The germline V gene has CDR1 SNHLY and CDR2 FYNNEI. The V and J ends lost 3 bases and 7 bases respectively, with 27 bases between them.